This T cell receptor beta chain emerged from a study of blood T cell repertoires in COVID-19. Study background: The cDNA or gDNA used as material had been derived from T cells, B-cell-depleted T cells, or PBMCs.

The CDR3 length is 20 residues. V lost 5 bases to trimming and J lost 0 bases, with 25 bases between them. The germline V gene has CDR1 LNHDA and CDR2 SQIVND (reference sequence). As processed by the authors: Nucleated cell number was recorded as an estimate derived from reference gene primer amplification. Repertoires were generated with immunoSEQ multiplex PCR, while TCRdb's copy carries only in-frame clones and drops some. D and trimming come from the DNA, and the V and J calls and clone size come from that table. The sample holds approximately 70,000 clones, 70% to 90% seen once. V and J are TRBV19 and TRBJ2-2, with a weak D call TRBD1 (6 bases). The receptor's source is a woman aged 70-85 years with acute or convalescent COVID-19. The sample consisted of peripheral blood. The CDR3 is CASSPWARLKTGPNTGELFF. In nucleotides, the CDR3 is TGTGCCAGTAGTCCTTGGGCCCGCCTCAAGACAGGTCCGAACACCGGGGAGCTGTTTTTT.